The clone carrying this T cell receptor (beta chain) was found many times. RNA transcripts yielded amplified TCR beta CDR3 regions. A set of HTBI primers served as the primers for a first-round RT-PCR of the TCR CDR3. TCRdb reanalysed the multiplex PCR reads using MiXCR and keeps one entry per CDR3 protein. This sample has around 600,000 distinct CDR3 sequences, with around 16% found just once. This CDR3 has 12 amino acids. V was shortened by 6 bases and J by 5 bases, with 10 bases between the two germline ends. The authors took PBMCs from 8 to 10 ml fresh peripheral blood. This record comes from a study of T cells in Graves' hyperthyroidism and ophthalmopathy.

What was sequenced was blood. The chain is built from TRBV12-3 or TRBV12-4 and TRBJ1-2; D gene ambiguous. This TCR derives from a woman in her thirties or forties with Graves' ophthalmopathy. DNA for the CDR3: TGTGCCAGCAGCAGCATCCAATATGGCTACACCTTC. Residues: CASSSIQYGYTF.